This T cell receptor (beta chain) was sequenced for a study of spatial heterogeneity in lung cancer. The time point: sample taken at primary tumor resection. MiXCR, applied by TCRdb to the 5' RACE reads, yields one record per CDR3 protein. This table holds approximately 44,000 distinct CDR3 sequences, roughly 13% found once. Trimming pared 2 bases from V and 7 bases from J, leaving 12 bases between. CDR1 and CDR2 from the germline V gene are MNHEY and SVGEGT. This CDR3 comprises 13 residues. The sequence derives from a male donor with early-stage non-small cell lung cancer. The chain has TRBV6-2 or TRBV6-3 and TRBJ2-7; D is unclear. This material consisted of PBMCs, taken at surgery. CDR3 in amino acids: CASSYTARREQYF. CDR3 coding DNA: TGTGCCAGCAGTTACACGGCTAGGCGGGAGCAGTACTTC.